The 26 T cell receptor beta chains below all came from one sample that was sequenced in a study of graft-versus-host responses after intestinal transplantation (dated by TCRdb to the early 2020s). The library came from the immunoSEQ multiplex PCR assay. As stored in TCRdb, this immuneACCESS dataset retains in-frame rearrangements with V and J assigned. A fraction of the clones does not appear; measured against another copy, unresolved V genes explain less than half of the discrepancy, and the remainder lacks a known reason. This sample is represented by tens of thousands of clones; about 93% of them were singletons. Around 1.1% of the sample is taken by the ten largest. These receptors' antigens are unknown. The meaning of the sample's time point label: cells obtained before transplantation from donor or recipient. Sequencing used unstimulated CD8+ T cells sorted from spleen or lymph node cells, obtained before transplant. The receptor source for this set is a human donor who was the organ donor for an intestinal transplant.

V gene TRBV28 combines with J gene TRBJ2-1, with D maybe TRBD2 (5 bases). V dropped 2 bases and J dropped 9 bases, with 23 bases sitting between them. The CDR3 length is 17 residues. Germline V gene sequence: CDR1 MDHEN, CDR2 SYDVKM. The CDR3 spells CASSLPSAEPWWVEQFF. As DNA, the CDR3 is TGTGCCAGCAGTTTACCTTCAGCGGAGCCCTGGTGGGTTGAGCAGTTCTTC. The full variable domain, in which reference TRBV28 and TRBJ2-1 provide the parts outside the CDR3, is DVKVTQSSRYLVKRTGEKVFLECVQDMDHENMFWYRQDPGLGLRLIYFSYDVKMKEKGDIPEGYSVSREKKERFSLILESASTNQTSMYLCASSLPSAEPWWVEQFFGPGTRLTVL.

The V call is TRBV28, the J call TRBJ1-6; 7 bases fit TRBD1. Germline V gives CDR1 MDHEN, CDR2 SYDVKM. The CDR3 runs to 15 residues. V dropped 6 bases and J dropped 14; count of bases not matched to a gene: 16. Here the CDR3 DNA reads TGTGCCAGCAGCTCCCTCTCTGACAGGGTTGAATCCCTCCACTTT. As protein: CASSSLSDRVESLHF.

The CDR3: CASSPNRGLNNEQFF. In DNA, the CDR3 is TGCGCCAGCAGCCCGAACAGGGGGCTTAACAATGAGCAGTTCTTC. The V and J genes are TRBV4-3 and TRBJ2-1; 9 positions agree with TRBD1. V shed 4 bases and J 5 bases; nucleotides not matched to a gene: 6. The germline CDR1 and CDR2 sequences are LGHNA and YSLEER. The CDR3 contains 15 residues.

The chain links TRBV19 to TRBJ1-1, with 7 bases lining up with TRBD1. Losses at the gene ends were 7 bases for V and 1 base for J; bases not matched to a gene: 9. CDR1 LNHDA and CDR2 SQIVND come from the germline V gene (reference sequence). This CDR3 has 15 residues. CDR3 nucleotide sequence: TGTGCCAGTACCCTCTGGACAGGTGGGAACACTGAAGCTTTCTTT. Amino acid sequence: CASTLWTGGNTEAFF.

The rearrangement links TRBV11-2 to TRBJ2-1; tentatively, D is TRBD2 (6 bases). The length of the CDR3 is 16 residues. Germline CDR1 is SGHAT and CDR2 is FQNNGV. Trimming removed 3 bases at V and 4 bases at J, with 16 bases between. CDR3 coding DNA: TGTGCCAGCAGCTTCAGAAGGAGGGCCCTTTACAATGAGCAGTTCTTC. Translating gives CASSFRRRALYNEQFF.

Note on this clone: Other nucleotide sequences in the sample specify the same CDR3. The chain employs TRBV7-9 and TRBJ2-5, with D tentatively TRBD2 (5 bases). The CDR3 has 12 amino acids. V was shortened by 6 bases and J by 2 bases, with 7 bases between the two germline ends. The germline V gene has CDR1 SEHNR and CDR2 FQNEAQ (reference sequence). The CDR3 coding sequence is TGTGCCAGCAGAGGACTGCAAGAGACCCAGTACTTC. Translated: CASRGLQETQYF. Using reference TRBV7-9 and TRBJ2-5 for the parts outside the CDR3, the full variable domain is DTGVSQNPRHKITKRGQNVTFRCDPISEHNRLYWYRQTLGQGPEFLTYFQNEAQLEKSRLLSDRFSAERPKGSFSTLEIQRTEQGDSAMYLCASRGLQETQYFGPGTRLLVL.

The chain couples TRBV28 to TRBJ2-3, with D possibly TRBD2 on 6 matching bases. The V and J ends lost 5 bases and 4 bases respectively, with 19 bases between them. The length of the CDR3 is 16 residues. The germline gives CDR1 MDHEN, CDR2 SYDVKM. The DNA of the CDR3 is TGTGCCAGCAGTCCCATGTTAACGGGAGAGTCAGATACGCAGTATTTT. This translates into CASSPMLTGESDTQYF.

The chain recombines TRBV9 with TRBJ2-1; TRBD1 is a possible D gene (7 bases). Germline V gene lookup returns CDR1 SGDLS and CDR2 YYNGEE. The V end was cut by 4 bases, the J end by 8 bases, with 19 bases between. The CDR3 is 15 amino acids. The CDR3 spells CASSWGQGGLDEQFF. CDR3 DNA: TGTGCCAGCAGCTGGGGGCAGGGGGGCTTAGATGAGCAGTTCTTC. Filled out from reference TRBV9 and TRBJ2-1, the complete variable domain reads DSGVTQTPKHLITATGQRVTLRCSPRSGDLSVYWYQQSLDQGLQFLIQYYNGEERAKGNILERFSAQQFPDLHSELNLSSLELGDSALYFCASSWGQGGLDEQFFGPGTRLTVL.

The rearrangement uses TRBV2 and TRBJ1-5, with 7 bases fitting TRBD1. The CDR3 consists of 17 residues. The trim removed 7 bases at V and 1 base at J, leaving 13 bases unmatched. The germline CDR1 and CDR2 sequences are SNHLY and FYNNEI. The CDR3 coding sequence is TGTGCCAGCACTAACCCCCTCGGGACAGAGAGCAATCAGCCCCAGCATTTT. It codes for CASTNPLGTESNQPQHF.

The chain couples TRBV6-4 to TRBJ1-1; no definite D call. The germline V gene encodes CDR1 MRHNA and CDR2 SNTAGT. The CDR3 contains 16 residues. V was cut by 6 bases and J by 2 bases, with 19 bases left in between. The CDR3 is CASSQLPRETNTEAFF. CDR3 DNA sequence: TGTGCCAGCAGCCAGTTACCACGGGAAACCAACACTGAAGCTTTCTTT.

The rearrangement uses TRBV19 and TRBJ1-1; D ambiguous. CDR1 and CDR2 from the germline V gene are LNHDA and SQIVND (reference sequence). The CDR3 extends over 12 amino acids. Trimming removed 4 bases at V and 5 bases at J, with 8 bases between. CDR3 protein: CASSTGWTEAFF. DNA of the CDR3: TGTGCCAGTAGTACGGGGTGGACTGAAGCTTTCTTT. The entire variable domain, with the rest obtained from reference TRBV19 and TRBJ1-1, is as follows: DGGITQSPKYLFRKEGQNVTLSCEQNLNHDAMYWYRQDPGQGLRLIYYSQIVNDFQKGDIAEGYSVSREKKESFPLTVTSAQKNPTAFYLCASSTGWTEAFFGQGTRLTVV.

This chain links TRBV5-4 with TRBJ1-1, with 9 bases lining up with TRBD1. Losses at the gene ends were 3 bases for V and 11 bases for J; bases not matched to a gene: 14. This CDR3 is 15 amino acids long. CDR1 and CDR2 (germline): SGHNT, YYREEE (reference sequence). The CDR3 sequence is CASSSRRRGQGEAFF. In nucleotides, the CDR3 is TGTGCCAGCAGCTCAAGACGGCGGGGACAGGGAGAGGCTTTCTTT.

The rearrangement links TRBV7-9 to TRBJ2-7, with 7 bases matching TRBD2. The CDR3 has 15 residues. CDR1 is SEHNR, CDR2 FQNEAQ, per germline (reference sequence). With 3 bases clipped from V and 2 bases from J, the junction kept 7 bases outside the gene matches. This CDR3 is CASSLALAPTYEQYF. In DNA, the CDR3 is TGTGCCAGCAGCTTGGCACTAGCGCCTACCTACGAGCAGTACTTC.

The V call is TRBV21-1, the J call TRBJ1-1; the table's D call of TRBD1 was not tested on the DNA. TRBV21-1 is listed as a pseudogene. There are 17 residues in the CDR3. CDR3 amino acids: CASIPGVGGDVNTEAFF. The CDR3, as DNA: TGTGCCAGCATCCCGGGGGTAGGGGGCGATGTGAACACTGAAGCTTTCTTT.

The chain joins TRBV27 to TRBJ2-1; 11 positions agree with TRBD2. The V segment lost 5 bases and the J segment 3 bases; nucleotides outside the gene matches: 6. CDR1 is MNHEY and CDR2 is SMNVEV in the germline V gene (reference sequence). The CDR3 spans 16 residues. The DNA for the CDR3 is TGTGCCAGCAGTAGGGGGACTAGCGGAGACTACAATGAGCAGTTCTTC. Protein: CASSRGTSGDYNEQFF.

The CDR3 sequence: CASAWGEAGVYEQYF. The CDR3 DNA reads TGTGCCAGTGCCTGGGGGGAGGCGGGAGTCTACGAGCAGTACTTC. This rearrangement joins TRBV19 to TRBJ2-7; 7 bases are shared with TRBD2. Germline V gene data show CDR1 as LNHDA and CDR2 as SQIVND (reference sequence). The junction had 13 bases not matched to a gene; V was cut back by 8 bases and J by 3 bases. The CDR3 has 15 amino acids.

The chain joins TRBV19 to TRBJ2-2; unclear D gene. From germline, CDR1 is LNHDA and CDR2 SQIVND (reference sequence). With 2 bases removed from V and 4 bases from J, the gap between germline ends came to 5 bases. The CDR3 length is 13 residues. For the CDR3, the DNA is TGTGCCAGTAGTATACTACGCACCGGGGAGCTGTTTTTT. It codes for CASSILRTGELFF. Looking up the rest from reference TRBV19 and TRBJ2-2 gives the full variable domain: DGGITQSPKYLFRKEGQNVTLSCEQNLNHDAMYWYRQDPGQGLRLIYYSQIVNDFQKGDIAEGYSVSREKKESFPLTVTSAQKNPTAFYLCASSILRTGELFFGEGSRLTVL.

The CDR3 coding sequence is TGTGCCAGCAGTGAGGTGTGGGACAGTGACGGCGAGCAGTACTTC. Translated: CASSEVWDSDGEQYF. The chain uses TRBV2 and TRBJ2-7; 7 bases match TRBD1. The CDR3 consists of 15 residues. CDR1 and CDR2 from the germline V gene are SNHLY and FYNNEI. The V and J ends lost 3 bases and 6 bases, in that order; junction bases with no gene match: 11.

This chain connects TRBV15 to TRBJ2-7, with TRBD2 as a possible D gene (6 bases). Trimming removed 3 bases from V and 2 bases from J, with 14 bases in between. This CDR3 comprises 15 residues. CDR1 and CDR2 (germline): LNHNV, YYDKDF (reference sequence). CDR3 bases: TGTGCCACCAGCAGGAGGCAGGGACTCACCTACGAGCAGTACTTC. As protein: CATSRRQGLTYEQYF.

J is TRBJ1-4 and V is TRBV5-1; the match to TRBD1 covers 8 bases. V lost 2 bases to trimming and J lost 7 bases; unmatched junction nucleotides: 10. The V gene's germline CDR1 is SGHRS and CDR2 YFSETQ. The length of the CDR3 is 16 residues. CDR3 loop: CASSLRRTGLSEKLFF. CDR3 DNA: TGCGCCAGCAGCTTACGACGGACAGGGCTAAGTGAAAAACTGTTTTTT.

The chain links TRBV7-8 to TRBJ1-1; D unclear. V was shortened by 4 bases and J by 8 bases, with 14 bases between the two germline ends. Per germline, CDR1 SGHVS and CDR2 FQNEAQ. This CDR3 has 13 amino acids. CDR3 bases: TGTGCCAGCAGCTACCTGGCCGAGGAAGAAGCTTTCTTT. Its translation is CASSYLAEEEAFF.

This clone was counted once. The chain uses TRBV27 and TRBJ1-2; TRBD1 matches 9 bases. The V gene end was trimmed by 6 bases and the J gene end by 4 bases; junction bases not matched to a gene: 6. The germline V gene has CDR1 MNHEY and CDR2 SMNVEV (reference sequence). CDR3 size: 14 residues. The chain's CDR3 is CASRGQGLTYGYTF. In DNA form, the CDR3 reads TGTGCCAGCAGGGGACAGGGATTGACCTATGGCTACACCTTC.

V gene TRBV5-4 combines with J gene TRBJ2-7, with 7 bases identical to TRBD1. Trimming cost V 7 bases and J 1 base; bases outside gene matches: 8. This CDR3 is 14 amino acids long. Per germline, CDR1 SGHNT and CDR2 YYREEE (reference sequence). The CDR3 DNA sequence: TGTGCCAGCTCCCCCGGGACAGCGTCCTACGAGCAGTACTTC. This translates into CASSPGTASYEQYF.

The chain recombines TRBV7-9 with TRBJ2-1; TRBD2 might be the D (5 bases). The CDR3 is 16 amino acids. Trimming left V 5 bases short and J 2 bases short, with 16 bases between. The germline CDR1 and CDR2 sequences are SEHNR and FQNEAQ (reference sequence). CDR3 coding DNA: TGTGCCAGCAGCCGTGGCGCGGGTGAAGCCTACAATGAGCAGTTCTTC. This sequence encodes CASSRGAGEAYNEQFF.

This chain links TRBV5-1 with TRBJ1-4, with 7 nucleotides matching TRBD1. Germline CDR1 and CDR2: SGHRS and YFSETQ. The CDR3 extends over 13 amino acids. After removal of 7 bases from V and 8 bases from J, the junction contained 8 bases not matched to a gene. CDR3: CASQTGPGEKLFF. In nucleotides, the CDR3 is TGCGCCAGCCAGACAGGGCCAGGGGAAAAACTGTTTTTT.

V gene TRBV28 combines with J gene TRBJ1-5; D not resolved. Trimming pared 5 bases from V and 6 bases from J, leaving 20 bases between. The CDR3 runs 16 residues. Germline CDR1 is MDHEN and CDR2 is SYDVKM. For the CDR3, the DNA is TGTGCCAGCAGTCCTCTGGAGACCCGTTCGAGTCAGCCCCAGCATTTT. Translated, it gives CASSPLETRSSQPQHF. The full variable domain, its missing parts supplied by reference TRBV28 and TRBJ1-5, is DVKVTQSSRYLVKRTGEKVFLECVQDMDHENMFWYRQDPGLGLRLIYFSYDVKMKEKGDIPEGYSVSREKKERFSLILESASTNQTSMYLCASSPLETRSSQPQHFGDGTRLSIL.